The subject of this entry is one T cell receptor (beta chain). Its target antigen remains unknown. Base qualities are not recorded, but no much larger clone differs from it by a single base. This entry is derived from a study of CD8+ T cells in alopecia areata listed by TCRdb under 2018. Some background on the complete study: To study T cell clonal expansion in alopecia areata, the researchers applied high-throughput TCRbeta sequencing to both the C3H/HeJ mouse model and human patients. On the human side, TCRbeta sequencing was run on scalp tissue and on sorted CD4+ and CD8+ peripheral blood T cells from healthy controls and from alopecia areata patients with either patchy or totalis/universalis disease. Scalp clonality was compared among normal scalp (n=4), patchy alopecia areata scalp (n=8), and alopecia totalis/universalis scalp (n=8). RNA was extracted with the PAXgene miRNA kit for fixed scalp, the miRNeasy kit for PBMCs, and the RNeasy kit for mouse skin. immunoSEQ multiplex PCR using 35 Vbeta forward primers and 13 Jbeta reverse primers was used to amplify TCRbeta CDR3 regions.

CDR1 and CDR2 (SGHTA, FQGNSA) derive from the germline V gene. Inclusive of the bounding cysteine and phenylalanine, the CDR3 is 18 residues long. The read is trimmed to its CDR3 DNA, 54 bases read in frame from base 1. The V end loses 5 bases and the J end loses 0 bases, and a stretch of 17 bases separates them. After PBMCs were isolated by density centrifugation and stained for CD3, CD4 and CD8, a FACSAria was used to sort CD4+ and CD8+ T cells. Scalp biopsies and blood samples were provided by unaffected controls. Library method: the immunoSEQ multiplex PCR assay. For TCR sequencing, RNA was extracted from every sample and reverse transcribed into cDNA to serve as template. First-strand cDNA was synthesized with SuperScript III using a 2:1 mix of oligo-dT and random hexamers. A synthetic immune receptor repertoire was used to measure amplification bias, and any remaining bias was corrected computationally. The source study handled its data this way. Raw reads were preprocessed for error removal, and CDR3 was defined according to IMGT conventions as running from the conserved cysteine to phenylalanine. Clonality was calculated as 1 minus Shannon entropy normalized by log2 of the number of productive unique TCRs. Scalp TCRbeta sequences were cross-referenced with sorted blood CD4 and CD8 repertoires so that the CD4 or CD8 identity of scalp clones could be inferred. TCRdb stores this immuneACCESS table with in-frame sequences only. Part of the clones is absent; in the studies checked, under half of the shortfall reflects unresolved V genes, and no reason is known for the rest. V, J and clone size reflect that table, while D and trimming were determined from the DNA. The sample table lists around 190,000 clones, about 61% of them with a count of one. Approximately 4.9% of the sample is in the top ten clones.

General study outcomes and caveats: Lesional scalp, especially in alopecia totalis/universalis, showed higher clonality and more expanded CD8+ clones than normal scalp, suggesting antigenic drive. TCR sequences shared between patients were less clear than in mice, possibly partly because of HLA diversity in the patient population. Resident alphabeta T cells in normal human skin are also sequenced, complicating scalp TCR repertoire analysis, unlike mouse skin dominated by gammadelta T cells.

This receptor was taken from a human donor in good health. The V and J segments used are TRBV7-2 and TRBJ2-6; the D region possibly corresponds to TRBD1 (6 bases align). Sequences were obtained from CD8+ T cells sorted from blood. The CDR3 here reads CASSLHRDAHSGANVLTF. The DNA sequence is TGTGCCAGCAGCCTCCACAGGGACGCCCACTCTGGGGCCAACGTCCTGACTTTC.